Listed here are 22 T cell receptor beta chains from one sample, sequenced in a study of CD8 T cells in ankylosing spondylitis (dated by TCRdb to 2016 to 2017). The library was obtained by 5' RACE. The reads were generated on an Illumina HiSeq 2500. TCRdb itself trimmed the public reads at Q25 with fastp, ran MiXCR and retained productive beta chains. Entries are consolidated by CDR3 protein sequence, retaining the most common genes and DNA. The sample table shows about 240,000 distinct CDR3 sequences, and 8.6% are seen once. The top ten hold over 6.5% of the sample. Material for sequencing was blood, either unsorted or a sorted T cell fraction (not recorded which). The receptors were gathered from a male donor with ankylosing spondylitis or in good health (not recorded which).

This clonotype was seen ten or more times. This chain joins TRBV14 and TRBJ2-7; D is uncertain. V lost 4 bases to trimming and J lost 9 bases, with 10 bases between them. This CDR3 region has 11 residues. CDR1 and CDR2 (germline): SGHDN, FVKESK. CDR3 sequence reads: CASSPLAGQYF. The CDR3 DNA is TGTGCCAGCAGCCCCTTAGCCGGGCAGTACTTC.

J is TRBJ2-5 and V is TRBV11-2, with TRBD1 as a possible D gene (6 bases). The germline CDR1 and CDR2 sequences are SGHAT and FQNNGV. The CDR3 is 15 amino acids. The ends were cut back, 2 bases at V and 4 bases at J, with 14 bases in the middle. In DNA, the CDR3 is TGTGCCAGCAGCTTAACTCCTGGGGGCCCAGAGACCCAGTACTTC. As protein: CASSLTPGGPETQYF.

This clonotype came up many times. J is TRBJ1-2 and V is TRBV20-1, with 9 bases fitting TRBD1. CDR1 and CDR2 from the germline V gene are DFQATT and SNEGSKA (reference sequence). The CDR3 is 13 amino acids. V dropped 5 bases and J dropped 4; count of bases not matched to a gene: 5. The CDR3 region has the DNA TGCAGTGCTTTACAGGGGGCCGGCTATGGCTACACCTTC. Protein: CSALQGAGYGYTF.

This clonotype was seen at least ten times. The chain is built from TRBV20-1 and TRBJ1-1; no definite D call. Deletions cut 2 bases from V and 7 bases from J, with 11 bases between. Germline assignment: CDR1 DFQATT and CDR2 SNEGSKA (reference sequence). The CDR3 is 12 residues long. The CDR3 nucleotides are TGCAGTGCTAGAAGGGCAAGTAATGAAGCTTTCTTT. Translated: CSARRASNEAFF.

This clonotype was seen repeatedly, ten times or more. The CDR3 spells CAWSGNRGTASYTEAFF. As DNA, the CDR3 is TGTGCCTGGAGTGGGAACAGGGGGACAGCTAGTTACACTGAAGCTTTCTTT. J is TRBJ1-1 and V is TRBV30, with TRBD1 identical over 8 bases. This CDR3 spans 17 amino acids. CDR1 and CDR2 from the germline V gene are GTSNPN and SVGIG (reference sequence). V shed 1 base, J shed 3 bases, and the junction held 13 bases outside the gene matches.

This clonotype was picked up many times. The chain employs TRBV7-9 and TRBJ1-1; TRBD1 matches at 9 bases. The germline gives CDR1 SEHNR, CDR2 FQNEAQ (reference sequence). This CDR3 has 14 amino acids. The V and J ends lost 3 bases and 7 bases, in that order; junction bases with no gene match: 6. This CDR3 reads CASSFTGTGNEAFF. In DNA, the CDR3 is TGTGCCAGCAGCTTTACCGGGACAGGGAATGAAGCTTTCTTT.

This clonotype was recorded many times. CDR3 region: CASSPGLSTGELFF. CDR3 in DNA: TGTGCCAGCAGTCCAGGACTATCAACCGGGGAGCTGTTTTTT. The rearrangement joins TRBV12-3 or TRBV12-4 to TRBJ2-2; D might be TRBD2 (6 bases). This CDR3 has 14 residues. V was cut by 5 bases and J by 5 bases, with 12 bases left in between.

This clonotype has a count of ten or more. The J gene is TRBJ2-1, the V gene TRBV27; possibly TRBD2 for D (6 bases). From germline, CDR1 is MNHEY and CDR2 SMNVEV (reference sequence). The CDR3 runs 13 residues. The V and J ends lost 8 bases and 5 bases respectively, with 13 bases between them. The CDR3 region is CASGTRAHNEQFF. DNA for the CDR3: TGTGCCAGCGGGACTCGAGCCCACAATGAGCAGTTCTTC.

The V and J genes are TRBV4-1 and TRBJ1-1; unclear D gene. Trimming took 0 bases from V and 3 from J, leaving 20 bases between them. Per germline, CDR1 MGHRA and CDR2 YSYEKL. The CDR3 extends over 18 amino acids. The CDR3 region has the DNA TGCGCCAGCAGCCAAGACGCCCAGACGGCGGTTGGACACACTGAAGCTTTCTTT. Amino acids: CASSQDAQTAVGHTEAFF.

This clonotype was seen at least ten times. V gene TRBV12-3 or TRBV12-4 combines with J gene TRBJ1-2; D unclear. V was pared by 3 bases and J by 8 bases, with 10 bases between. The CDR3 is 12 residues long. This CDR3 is CASSFAGGGYTF. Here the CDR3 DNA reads TGTGCCAGCAGTTTCGCCGGTGGCGGCTACACCTTC.

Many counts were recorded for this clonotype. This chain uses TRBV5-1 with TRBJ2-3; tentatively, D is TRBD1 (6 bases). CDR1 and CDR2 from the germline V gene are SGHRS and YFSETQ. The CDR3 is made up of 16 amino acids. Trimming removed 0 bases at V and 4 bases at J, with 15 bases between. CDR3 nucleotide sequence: TGCGCCAGCAGCTTGGGACAGGCGGCCCCAGCAGATACGCAGTATTTT. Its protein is CASSLGQAAPADTQYF.

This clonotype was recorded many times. The DNA of the CDR3 is TGTGCCAGCAGCCTCGACAGGGGAATTCCCTACGAGCAGTACTTC. It encodes CASSLDRGIPYEQYF. V gene TRBV7-8 combines with J gene TRBJ2-7, with 8 bases fitting TRBD1. Per germline, CDR1 SGHVS and CDR2 FQNEAQ. V shed 5 bases and J 2 bases; nucleotides not matched to a gene: 8. The CDR3 covers 15 residues.

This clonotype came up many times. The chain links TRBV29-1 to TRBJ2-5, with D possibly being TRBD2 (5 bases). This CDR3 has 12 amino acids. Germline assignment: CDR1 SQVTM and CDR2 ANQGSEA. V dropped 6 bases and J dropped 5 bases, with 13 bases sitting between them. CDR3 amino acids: CSVVGGDETQYF. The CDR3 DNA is TGCAGCGTGGTAGGAGGAGATGAGACCCAGTACTTC.

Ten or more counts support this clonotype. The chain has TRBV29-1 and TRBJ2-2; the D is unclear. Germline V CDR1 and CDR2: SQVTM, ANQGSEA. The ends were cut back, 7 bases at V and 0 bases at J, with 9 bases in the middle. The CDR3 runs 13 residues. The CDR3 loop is CSGTEPNTGELFF. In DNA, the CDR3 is TGCAGCGGCACGGAACCGAACACCGGGGAGCTGTTTTTT.

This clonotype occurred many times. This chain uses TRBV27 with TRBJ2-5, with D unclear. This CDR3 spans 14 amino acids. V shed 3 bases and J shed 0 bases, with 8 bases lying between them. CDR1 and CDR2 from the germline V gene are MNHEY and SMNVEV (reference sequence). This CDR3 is CASSFGDYQETQYF. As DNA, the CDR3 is TGTGCCAGCAGTTTTGGTGATTACCAAGAGACCCAGTACTTC.

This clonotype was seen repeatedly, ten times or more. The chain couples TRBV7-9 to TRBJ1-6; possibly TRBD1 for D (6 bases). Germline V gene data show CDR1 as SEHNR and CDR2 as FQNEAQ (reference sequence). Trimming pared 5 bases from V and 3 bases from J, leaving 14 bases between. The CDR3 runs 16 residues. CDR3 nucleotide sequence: TGTGCCAGCAGCCCCGGGACACTACTCTATAATTCACCCCTCCACTTT. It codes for CASSPGTLLYNSPLHF.

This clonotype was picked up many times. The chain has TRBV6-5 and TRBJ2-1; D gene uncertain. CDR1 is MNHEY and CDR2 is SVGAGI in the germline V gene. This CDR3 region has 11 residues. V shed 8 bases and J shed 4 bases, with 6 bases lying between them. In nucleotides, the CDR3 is TGTGCCAGCGTGCAGTACAATGAGCAGTTCTTC. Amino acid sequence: CASVQYNEQFF.

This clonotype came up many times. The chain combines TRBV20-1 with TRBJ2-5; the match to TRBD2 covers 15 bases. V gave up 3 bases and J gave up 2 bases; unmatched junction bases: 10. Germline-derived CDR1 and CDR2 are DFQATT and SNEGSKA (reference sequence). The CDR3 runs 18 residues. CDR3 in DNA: TGCAGTGCTAGCTGGGGACTAGCGGGAGGTTACCGACAAGAGACCCAGTACTTC. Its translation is CSASWGLAGGYRQETQYF.

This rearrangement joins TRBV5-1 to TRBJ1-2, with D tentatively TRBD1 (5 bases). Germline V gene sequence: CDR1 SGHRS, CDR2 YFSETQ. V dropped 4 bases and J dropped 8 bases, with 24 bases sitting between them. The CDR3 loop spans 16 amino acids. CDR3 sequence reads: CASSKSPGDDEGGYTF. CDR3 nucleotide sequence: TGCGCCAGCAGCAAGTCCCCCGGGGACGACGAGGGCGGCTACACCTTC.

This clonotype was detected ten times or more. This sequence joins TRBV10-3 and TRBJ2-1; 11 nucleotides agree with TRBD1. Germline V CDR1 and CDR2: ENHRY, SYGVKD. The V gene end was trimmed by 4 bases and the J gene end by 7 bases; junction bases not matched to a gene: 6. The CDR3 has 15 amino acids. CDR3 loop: CAISGRDRGRNEQFF. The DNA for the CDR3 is TGTGCCATCAGTGGGCGGGACAGGGGGAGGAATGAGCAGTTCTTC.

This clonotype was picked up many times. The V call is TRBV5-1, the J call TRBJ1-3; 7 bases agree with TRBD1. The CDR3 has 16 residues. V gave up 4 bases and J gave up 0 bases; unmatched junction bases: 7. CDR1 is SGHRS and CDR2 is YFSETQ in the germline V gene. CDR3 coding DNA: TGCGCCAGCAGCAACGGACAGGCCGACTCTGGAAACACCATATATTTT. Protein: CASSNGQADSGNTIYF.

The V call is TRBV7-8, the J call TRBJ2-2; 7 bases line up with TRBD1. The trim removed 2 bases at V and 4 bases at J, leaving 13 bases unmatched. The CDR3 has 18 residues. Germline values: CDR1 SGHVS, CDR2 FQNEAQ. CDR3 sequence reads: CASSLRGGVGLATGELFF. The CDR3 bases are TGTGCCAGCAGCTTACGAGGGGGCGTCGGGTTGGCCACCGGGGAGCTGTTTTTT.